This T cell receptor (beta chain) was sequenced in a study of response to subunit inactivated influenza vaccine. The trim removed 6 bases at V and 2 bases at J, leaving 8 bases unmatched. CDR3 length equals 15 residues. Germline V gene data show CDR1 as WNHNN and CDR2 as SYGVQD (reference sequence). Study-wide points: The authors offered the suggestion that each seasonal influenza vaccination recruits few new T cells.

This clonotype occurred many times. Its antigen is currently unknown. TCRdb itself ran the RT-PCR reads through MiXCR, one entry per CDR3 protein. Here the sample spans approximately 530,000 distinct CDR3 sequences, around 8% being singletons. The TCR originated in a man aged 45-69 years who received an inactivated influenza vaccine. The sequences come from PBMCs from blood, collected about 23 months after vaccination. The V call is TRBV10-1, the J call TRBJ2-3, with TRBD2 matching over 7 bases. The DNA of the CDR3 is TGCGCCAGCAGCCGCAGCGGGGCCTACACAGATACGCAGTATTTT. Translated, it gives CASSRSGAYTDTQYF.